Described below is a single T cell receptor (beta chain) sequence and its context. No antigen is known for it. No much larger clone is present one base from it, and per-base qualities are unavailable. This sample was included in a study of response to subunit inactivated influenza vaccine (dated by TCRdb to 2016 to 2018). Broadly, across the study: The study used deep quantitative T cell receptor repertoire profiling to track responses to a trivalent subunit inactivated influenza vaccine.

This sample's time point label indicates: 45 days after influenza vaccine administration. The CDR3 runs 14 residues from the cysteine to the phenylalanine. The DNA shown is the 42-base CDR3, in frame from base 1. CDR1 and CDR2 (SGHVS, FQNEAQ) derive from the germline V gene. Trimming removed 2 bases from V and 3 bases from J, leaving 10 bases between the germline ends. The method behind the library was RT-PCR. The sequencer was an Illumina HiSeq 2500. TCRdb's own reprocessing of the public reads used fastp at Q25 and MiXCR and kept productive beta chains. Rows matching on CDR3 protein sequence are summarized as one entry with the most common DNA and genes. Within this sample are fewer than 700,000 distinct CDR3 sequences, with 10% to 15% of them counted one time only. Roughly 13% of the sample belongs to the ten largest clones. The study at large found these results: The authors suggested that each seasonal influenza vaccination may recruit only a limited number of new T cells.

This TCR was sampled from a man between 50 and 59 years old who received an inactivated influenza vaccine. Donor details come from another sample of the same person, matched by shared clones. The sequence joins TRBV7-8 to TRBJ1-2, with a weak D call of TRBD1 (5 bases match). Sequenced here: PBMCs from blood, sampled about 40 days after vaccination. The nucleotide sequence reads TGTGCCAGCAGCTTAAGGGGTCCCTACTATGGCTACACCTTC. This yields the protein CASSLRGPYYGYTF.